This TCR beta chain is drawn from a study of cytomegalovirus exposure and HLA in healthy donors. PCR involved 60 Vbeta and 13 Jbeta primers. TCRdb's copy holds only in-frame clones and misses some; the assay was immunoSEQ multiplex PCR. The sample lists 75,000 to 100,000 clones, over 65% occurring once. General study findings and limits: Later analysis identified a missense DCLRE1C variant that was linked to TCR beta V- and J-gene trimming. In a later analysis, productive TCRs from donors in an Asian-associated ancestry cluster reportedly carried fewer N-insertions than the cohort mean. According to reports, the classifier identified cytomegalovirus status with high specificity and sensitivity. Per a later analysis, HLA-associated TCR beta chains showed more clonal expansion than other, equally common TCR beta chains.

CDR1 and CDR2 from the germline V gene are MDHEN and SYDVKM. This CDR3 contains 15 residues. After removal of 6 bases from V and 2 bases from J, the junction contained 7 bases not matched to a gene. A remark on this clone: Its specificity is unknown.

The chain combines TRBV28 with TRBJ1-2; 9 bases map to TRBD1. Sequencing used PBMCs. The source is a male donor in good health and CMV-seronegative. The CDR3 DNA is TGTGCCAGCAGCCGTGACAGGGGGAAGAACTATGGCTACACCTTC. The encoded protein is CASSRDRGKNYGYTF.